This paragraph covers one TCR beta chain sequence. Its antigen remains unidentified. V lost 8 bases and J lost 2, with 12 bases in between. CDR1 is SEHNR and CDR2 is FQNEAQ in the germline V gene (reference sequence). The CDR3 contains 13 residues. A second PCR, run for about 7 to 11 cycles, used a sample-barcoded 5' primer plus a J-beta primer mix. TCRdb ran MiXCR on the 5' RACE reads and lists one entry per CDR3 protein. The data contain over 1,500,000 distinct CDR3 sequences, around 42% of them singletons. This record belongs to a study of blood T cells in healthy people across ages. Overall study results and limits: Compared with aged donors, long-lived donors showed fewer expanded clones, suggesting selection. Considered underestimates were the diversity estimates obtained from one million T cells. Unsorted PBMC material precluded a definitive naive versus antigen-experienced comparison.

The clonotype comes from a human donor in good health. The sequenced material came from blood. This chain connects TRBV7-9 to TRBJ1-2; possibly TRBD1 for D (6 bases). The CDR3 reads CASEQGINYGYTF. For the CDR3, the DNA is TGTGCCAGCGAACAGGGAATAAACTATGGCTACACCTTC.